The 12 T cell receptor beta chains presented below share a single source sample, sequenced in a study of cytotoxic CD8 clonotypes in ibrutinib-treated CLL. Assay: immunoSEQ multiplex PCR; the TCRdb copy retains only in-frame clones and omits some. The sample records approximately 340,000 clones, 67% being singletons. The source material was PBMCs, sampled after 36 months of ibrutinib treatment. These TCRs come from a human donor with chronic lymphocytic leukemia.

This chain connects TRBV4-2 to TRBJ2-6, with D hard to call. Trimming removed 3 bases from V and 1 base from J, with 10 bases in between. This CDR3 is 16 amino acids long. CDR1 is LGHNA, CDR2 YNFKEQ, per germline. The CDR3 DNA is TGTGCCAGCAGCCACCAAGTCCTGTCTGGGGCCAACGTCCTGACTTTC. It translates to CASSHQVLSGANVLTF.

This clone was found a few times. V gene TRBV5-4 combines with J gene TRBJ2-7; 9 bases align to TRBD2. Germline CDR1 SGHNT, CDR2 YYREEE (reference sequence). The CDR3 runs 16 residues. Unmatched junction bases numbered 4, after V lost 0 bases and J lost 0 bases. The CDR3 protein is CASSLAGAGGSYEQYF. In DNA, the CDR3 is TGTGCCAGCAGCTTGGCCGGAGCGGGGGGCTCCTACGAGCAGTACTTC.

The genes are TRBV5-6 and TRBJ2-1; D is undetermined. Germline V CDR1 and CDR2: SGHDT, YYEEEE. This CDR3 comprises 12 residues. V lost 0 bases and J 6 bases, leaving 4 bases between the germline ends. The CDR3 protein is CASSLGINEQFF. As DNA, the CDR3 is TGTGCCAGCAGCTTGGGTATCAATGAGCAGTTCTTC.

The genes are TRBV6-5 and TRBJ1-2, with 8 nucleotides matching TRBD1. The ends lost 5 bases at V and 6 bases at J; junction bases unmatched: 11. CDR1 is MNHEY and CDR2 is SVGAGI in the germline V gene. The CDR3 sequence is 15 residues long. The CDR3 loop is CASSHRGSFVNGYTF. CDR3 DNA: TGTGCCAGCAGTCACAGGGGGAGCTTTGTAAATGGCTACACCTTC.

This clone showed up just once. CDR3 protein: CASSLGGGDEQFF. The CDR3 DNA reads TGTGCCAGCAGCTTAGGGGGAGGCGATGAGCAGTTCTTC. The V call is TRBV7-7, the J call TRBJ2-1, with a weak D call TRBD2 (6 bases). Germline assignment: CDR1 SSHAT and CDR2 FNYEAQ (reference sequence). V was cut by 1 base and J by 8 bases, with 9 bases left in between. The CDR3 runs 13 residues.

The chain recombines TRBV2 with TRBJ1-2; TRBD1 aligns across 7 bases. The CDR3 sequence is 14 residues long. Germline trimming cut 4 bases from V and 2 bases from J; bases unmatched to any gene: 4. CDR1 is SNHLY, CDR2 FYNNEI, per germline. This CDR3 reads CASSGDSLNYGYTF. DNA of the CDR3: TGTGCCAGCAGTGGGGACAGTTTGAACTATGGCTACACCTTC.

This clone appeared a few times. The chain employs TRBV5-1 and TRBJ2-7, with 7 bases lining up with TRBD1. Trimming cost V 7 bases and J 1 base; bases outside gene matches: 8. Germline V gives CDR1 SGHRS, CDR2 YFSETQ. The CDR3 has 14 residues. The CDR3 bases are TGCGCCAGCCAGACGGGGACAGCTTCCTACGAGCAGTACTTC. Amino acids: CASQTGTASYEQYF.

This clone has a single count. The CDR3 nucleotides are TGCGCCAGCAGCCAAGATGGGGGCAGGGAACAGCCCCAGCATTTT. Its translation is CASSQDGGREQPQHF. The V call is TRBV4-3, the J call TRBJ1-5, with a weak D call TRBD1 (6 bases). This CDR3 region has 15 residues. Germline CDR1 reads LGHNA; CDR2 reads YSLEER. Trimming removed 0 bases at V and 7 bases at J, with 13 bases between.

This sequence joins TRBV28 and TRBJ1-4; TRBD1 aligns across 7 bases. Germline loops: CDR1 MDHEN, CDR2 SYDVKM. J gave up 5 bases and V 1 base, and 7 bases lay outside the gene matches. The CDR3 consists of 16 residues. The CDR3 DNA follows: TGTGCCAGCAGTTTATCTTCAGGGGGTCGGAATGAAAAACTGTTTTTT. Amino acid sequence: CASSLSSGGRNEKLFF. Variable domain in full (rest from reference TRBV28 and TRBJ1-4): DVKVTQSSRYLVKRTGEKVFLECVQDMDHENMFWYRQDPGLGLRLIYFSYDVKMKEKGDIPEGYSVSREKKERFSLILESASTNQTSMYLCASSLSSGGRNEKLFFGSGTQLSVL.

The table lists this clone with a few counts. V usage is TRBV7-2 and J usage is TRBJ1-1; D gene uncertain. Per germline, CDR1 SGHTA and CDR2 FQGNSA. This CDR3 contains 14 residues. V lost 1 base and J 0 bases, leaving 6 bases between the germline ends. The CDR3 here is CASSLEGLNTEAFF. CDR3 bases: TGTGCCAGCAGCTTAGAAGGGCTGAACACTGAAGCTTTCTTT.

This clone was seen a few times. The CDR3 DNA reads as TGTGCCAGCAGTAAGGACGGAGGTTTGGAGCAGTACTTC. Protein sequence: CASSKDGGLEQYF. This chain joins TRBV2 and TRBJ2-7; TRBD2 is a possible D gene (5 bases). Looked up from germline, CDR1 is SNHLY and CDR2 is FYNNEI. The V and J ends lost 5 bases and 7 bases respectively, with 15 bases between them. The length of the CDR3 is 13 residues.

The table lists this clone with a few counts. The chain employs TRBV6-5 and TRBJ1-4; D might be TRBD1 (5 bases). Germline assignment: CDR1 MNHEY and CDR2 SVGAGI. The germline V and J ends were trimmed by 8 bases and 0 bases, with 7 bases remaining between them. This CDR3 region has 13 residues. CDR3 loop: CASGGSTNEKLFF. The CDR3 nucleotides are TGTGCCAGCGGGGGGTCAACTAATGAAAAACTGTTTTTT.